The 21 T cell receptor beta chains below all came from one sample that was sequenced in a study of T cells in women clearing cervical HPV infection. Profiled with immunoSEQ multiplex PCR; TCRdb holds only in-frame clones, not every one. Listed are around 30,000 clones; 7.5% to 10% falls within the top ten. Material for sequencing was blood buffy coat. All receptors derive from a woman between 18 and 70 years old with a cervical HPV16 infection that either progressed to CIN3+ or cleared (not recorded which).

Remarks on this clone: The CDR3 end falls 3 residues outside the read, so it is completed with the germline J gene. The chain employs TRBV28 and TRBJ1-2, with D perhaps matching TRBD1 (6 bases). Per germline, CDR1 MDHEN and CDR2 SYDVKM. The CDR3 totals 15 residues. V shed 2 bases and J shed 4 bases, with 14 bases lying between them. CDR3 protein: CASSLHYRDTYGYTF. The covered CDR3 bases are TGTGCCAGCAGTTTACACTACCGGGACACCTATGGC.

In regard to this clone: The CDR3 goes on 3 residues after the read ends, and that part is filled in from the germline J gene. V gene TRBV2 combines with J gene TRBJ2-3; 9 bases line up with TRBD1. CDR3 length equals 13 residues. Germline assignment: CDR1 SNHLY and CDR2 FYNNEI. The CDR3 bases that were read are TGTGCCAGCCAAGGAACAGGGGGCGAGACG. Its translation is CASQGTGGET. The CDR3 reads in full as CASQGTGGETQYF.

A word on this clone: The CDR3 goes on 3 residues after the read ends, and that part is filled in from the germline J gene. The gene calls are TRBV13 and TRBJ1-2; D is possibly TRBD1 (6 bases). Germline V CDR1 and CDR2: PRHDT, FYEKMQ (reference sequence). The germline V and J ends were trimmed by 2 bases and 2 bases, with 18 bases remaining between them. This CDR3 is 17 amino acids long. The CDR3 reads CASSLNYGGQKNYGYTF. CDR3 DNA, as far as it was read: TGTGCCAGCAGCTTAAATTATGGTGGACAGAAAAACTATGGC.

Regarding this clone: The read comes to an end 3 residues before the CDR3 does, leaving the germline J gene to fill in the end. The sample has other DNA sequences that encode this CDR3 too. The chain couples TRBV5-6 to TRBJ1-3, with 7 bases identical to TRBD1. V was pared by 2 bases and J by 2 bases, with 4 bases of the junction left unmatched. CDR1 and CDR2 from the germline V gene are SGHDT and YYEEEE. The CDR3 consists of 15 residues. The CDR3 spells CASSFGRGAGNTIYF. The CDR3 DNA, read in part, is TGTGCCAGCAGCTTCGGCAGGGGGGCTGGAAACACC.

Regarding this clone: The sequence runs out 3 residues before the end of the CDR3; the remainder is reconstructed from the germline J gene. The V call is TRBV7-3, the J call TRBJ2-7; a weak D match, TRBD1 (6 bases). CDR3 length: 13 amino acids. V shed 5 bases and J shed 5 bases, with 13 bases lying between them. CDR1 SGHTA and CDR2 FQGTGA come from the germline V gene. The CDR3: CASSIQQGNEQYF. CDR3 bases read: TGTGCCAGCAGCATCCAACAGGGAAACGAG.

Note on this clone: Sequencing ends 3 residues short of the CDR3 end; the germline J gene provides the rest. V is TRBV5-6 and J is TRBJ2-1, with 12 nucleotides matching TRBD2. The CDR3 is 15 amino acids. The junction had 6 bases not matched to a gene; V was cut back by 4 bases and J by 7 bases. Germline V gene lookup returns CDR1 SGHDT and CDR2 YYEEEE. The CDR3 bases that were read are TGTGCCAGCAGCGGCGGACTAGCGGGATTAAATGAG. Translating gives CASSGGLAGLNE. The whole CDR3 reads CASSGGLAGLNEQFF.

Worth noting for this clone: The read ends 3 residues early relative to the CDR3; the germline J gene fills the gap. The V and J genes are TRBV2 and TRBJ1-5; a weak D match, TRBD1 (5 bases). Per the germline V gene, CDR1 is SNHLY and CDR2 is FYNNEI. The CDR3 covers 14 residues. V shed 4 bases and J shed 7 bases, with 14 bases lying between them. CDR3 DNA, as far as it was read: TGTGCCAGCAGTGTCGGGGGGTTCCGGCAGCCC. It specifies CASSVGGFRQP. In full, the CDR3 reads CASSVGGFRQPQHF.

As regards this clone: The CDR3 goes on 3 residues after the read ends, and that part is filled in from the germline J gene. This chain connects TRBV10-3 to TRBJ2-7, with 11 bases aligning to TRBD2. Germline V lookup: CDR1 ENHRY, CDR2 SYGVKD. The CDR3 is 17 residues long. The trim removed 3 bases at V and 1 base at J, leaving 8 bases unmatched. CDR3 loop: CAISDPRLAGGSYEQYF. CDR3 DNA (partial): TGTGCCATCAGTGACCCGCGGCTAGCGGGGGGTTCCTACGAG.

The CDR3 here is CASNSLGQGSYDYTF. The sequenced part of the CDR3 DNA is TGTGCCAGTAACTCGCTCGGACAGGGAAGTTACGAC. This chain connects TRBV19 to TRBJ1-2; 8 bases are a match to TRBD1. The observed sequence ends 3 residues before the CDR3 terminus, with the missing tail filled in from the germline J gene. Germline CDR1 is LNHDA and CDR2 is SQIVND (reference sequence). The length of the CDR3 is 15 residues.

Details on this clone: The read stops 3 residues short of the end of the CDR3; the missing end is completed from the germline J gene. The genes are TRBV19 and TRBJ2-1, with 7 bases fitting TRBD2. V was pared by 1 base and J by 8 bases, with 5 bases of the junction left unmatched. The CDR3 totals 14 residues. CDR1 LNHDA and CDR2 SQIVND come from the germline V gene (reference sequence). This chain's CDR3 is CASSIALASDEQFF. CDR3 bases read: TGTGCCAGTAGTATAGCACTAGCGTCGGATGAG.

A word on this clone: The CDR3 end lies 3 residues beyond the end of the read and is filled in from the germline J gene. The genes are TRBV6-1 and TRBJ1-6; D is unresolved. CDR3 size: 18 residues. From germline, CDR1 is MNHNS and CDR2 SASEGT. V was clipped by 0 bases and J by 7 bases, with 19 bases between them. The CDR3: CASSEAPVSPIGNSPLHF. CDR3 DNA (partial): TGTGCCAGCAGTGAAGCGCCAGTCAGTCCTATAGGGAATTCACCC.

A note on this clone: The DNA ends 3 residues before the CDR3 does, and the rest of the CDR3 is filled in from the germline J gene. The chain uses TRBV4-1 and TRBJ2-3, with 7 positions matching TRBD2. Trimming cost V 5 bases and J 2 bases; bases outside gene matches: 13. The CDR3 has 17 amino acids. Germline CDR1 is MGHRA and CDR2 is YSYEKL. The covered CDR3 bases are TGCGCCAGCAGCAAATACGGGGGGTCAACCTCCACAGATACG. This codes for CASSKYGGSTSTDT. The full-length CDR3 reads as CASSKYGGSTSTDTQYF.

A remark on this clone: The sequence runs out 3 residues before the end of the CDR3; the remainder is reconstructed from the germline J gene. The rearrangement links TRBV12-3 or TRBV12-4 to TRBJ2-5; unclear D gene. V was cut by 5 bases and J by 5 bases, with 12 bases left in between. CDR3 length: 13 amino acids. CDR3 loop: CASSLLGGETQYF. The part of the CDR3 DNA that was read is TGTGCCAGCAGTCTGCTAGGTGGCGAGACC.

A note on this clone: The CDR3 end lies 3 residues beyond the end of the read and is filled in from the germline J gene. This specimen includes other DNA sequences encoding the same CDR3. The chain carries TRBV4-1 and TRBJ2-7, with 9 bases that match TRBD2. The germline CDR1 and CDR2 sequences are MGHRA and YSYEKL. The CDR3 spans 16 residues. The ends lost 0 bases at V and 3 bases at J; junction bases unmatched: 6. CDR3 DNA, as far as it was read: TGCGCCAGCAGCCAAGATCTAGGTAGCGGGAGCTACGAG. It codes for CASSQDLGSGSYE. The complete CDR3 reads CASSQDLGSGSYEQYF.

Comment on this clone: The read ends 3 residues shy of where the CDR3 ends; the end is completed using the germline J gene. The V and J genes are TRBV9 and TRBJ1-2; TRBD1 matches 7 bases. Germline V gene data show CDR1 as SGDLS and CDR2 as YYNGEE. Trimming at V came to 3 bases and at J to 4 bases, leaving 0 bases not matched to a gene. The CDR3 is 12 amino acids. The covered CDR3 bases are TGTGCCAGCAGCGGGGACAGCTATGGC. This sequence encodes CASSGDSYG. The full-length CDR3 reads as CASSGDSYGYTF.

This clone is labeled medium-sized (0.01 to 0.1%) based on frequency. The CDR3 end falls 3 residues outside the read, so it is completed with the germline J gene. The chain is built from TRBV30 and TRBJ2-3; the match to TRBD2 covers 7 bases. The V segment lost 2 bases and the J segment 5 bases; nucleotides outside the gene matches: 4. This CDR3 is 13 amino acids long. Germline V lookup: CDR1 GTSNPN, CDR2 SVGIG (reference sequence). The CDR3 bases that were read are TGTGCCTGGAGTCGGCGGGAGCGAGATACG. It encodes CAWSRRERDT. The full CDR3 reads CAWSRRERDTQYF.

To note about this clone: The observed sequence ends 3 residues before the CDR3 terminus, with the missing tail filled in from the germline J gene. The chain joins TRBV7-6 to TRBJ1-1, with D unresolved. Trimming removed 5 bases from V and 1 base from J, with 14 bases in between. CDR3 length: 15 residues. Germline V gives CDR1 SGHVS, CDR2 FNYEAQ. The CDR3 DNA, read in part, is TGTGCCAGCAGCCCAATTCCGCAAGCGAACACTGAA. Protein sequence: CASSPIPQANTE. The whole CDR3 region reads CASSPIPQANTEAFF.

Regarding this clone: The read terminates 3 residues ahead of where the CDR3 ends, so the germline J gene completes it. V gene TRBV7-3 combines with J gene TRBJ2-3; tentatively, D is TRBD2 (6 bases). V was shortened by 1 base and J by 2 bases, with 7 bases between the two germline ends. This CDR3 contains 14 residues. Germline CDR1 and CDR2: SGHTA and FQGTGA. The CDR3 region is CASSLRGDTDTQYF. The part of the CDR3 DNA that was read is TGTGCCAGCAGCTTAAGGGGGGACACAGATACG.

Points on this clone: Read sequence stops 3 residues before the CDR3 end, and the germline J gene provides the missing end. The chain uses TRBV7-9 and TRBJ2-7; D not resolved. CDR3 size: 11 residues. Germline lookup yields CDR1 SEHNR and CDR2 FQNEAQ (reference sequence). V was cut by 2 bases and J by 6 bases, with 5 bases left in between. The sequenced CDR3 bases are TGTGCCAGCAGCTTATCCGGCGAG. It encodes CASSLSGE. The full CDR3 reads CASSLSGEQYF.

Turning to this clone: Read sequence stops 3 residues before the CDR3 end, and the germline J gene provides the missing end. The chain links TRBV27 to TRBJ2-1, with D maybe TRBD2 (6 bases). V lost 2 bases, J lost 5 bases, and 19 bases lay in between. Germline V gene lookup returns CDR1 MNHEY and CDR2 SMNVEV (reference sequence). The length of the CDR3 is 17 residues. The sequenced part of the CDR3 DNA is TGTGCCAGCAGTTTACGGGCCTGGGGGGAGTGGGACAATGAG. This encodes CASSLRAWGEWDNE. The entire CDR3 protein reads CASSLRAWGEWDNEQFF.

A word on this clone: The read gets to within 3 residues of the CDR3 end, and the germline J gene fills in the rest. This rearrangement joins TRBV28 to TRBJ2-1; 7 bases line up with TRBD2. Losses at the gene ends were 6 bases for V and 4 bases for J; bases not matched to a gene: 9. CDR1 and CDR2 from the germline V gene are MDHEN and SYDVKM. The CDR3 is made up of 15 amino acids. The CDR3 loop is CASSTAGDGYNEQFF. CDR3 bases read: TGTGCCAGCAGCACCGCGGGGGATGGGTACAATGAG.